This TCR beta chain was captured in a study of identical twins. TCRdb analysed the 5' RACE reads with MiXCR anew, one entry per CDR3 protein. The sample has 420,000 or so distinct CDR3 sequences, under 20% seen once. V shed 7 bases and J 7 bases; nucleotides not matched to a gene: 6. Germline CDR1 and CDR2: SNHLY and FYNNEI. This CDR3 is 13 amino acids long. This clonotype has a handful of counts. This receptor was obtained from a man in his forties or fifties in good health. The specimen was naive T cells sorted from blood. V usage is TRBV2 and J usage is TRBJ1-4; TRBD1 aligns across 7 bases. The CDR3 here is CASKGRTGEKLFF. The CDR3 coding sequence is TGTGCCAGCAAGGGAAGGACAGGTGAAAAACTGTTTTTT.